This entry lists 21 T cell receptor beta chains sequenced from one sample in a study of control samples from healthy donors and cancer patients. Profiling relied on immunoSEQ multiplex PCR, and the TCRdb table lists in-frame clones only, not all of them. The profile covers roughly 200,000 clones, with 91% appearing a single time and about 2% taken by the ten largest. Source material: blood. These receptors were taken from a young man in good health.

This chain connects TRBV20-1 to TRBJ1-5; D remains unclear. Germline CDR1 DFQATT, CDR2 SNEGSKA (reference sequence). V was trimmed by 7 bases and J by 9 bases, leaving 7 bases between them. The CDR3 is 9 residues long. The CDR3 reads CSVGVPQHF. CDR3 in DNA: TGCAGTGTCGGGGTGCCCCAGCATTTT.

The V gene is TRBV5-6, the J gene TRBJ2-2; no definite D call. Germline loops: CDR1 SGHDT, CDR2 YYEEEE. Trimming left V 0 bases short and J 4 bases short, with 4 bases between. The CDR3 covers 13 residues. DNA of the CDR3: TGTGCCAGCAGCTTGGGGGGCACCGGGGAGCTGTTTTTT. Translation: CASSLGGTGELFF.

This chain joins TRBV3-1 (or the pseudogene TRBV3-2) and TRBJ1-6; weak D call: TRBD1 (6 bases). From germline, CDR1 is LGHDT and CDR2 YNNKEL (reference sequence). This CDR3 spans 15 amino acids. V lost 4 bases, J lost 10 bases, and 17 bases lay in between. This CDR3 is CASSLGAPAPSPLHF. CDR3 in DNA: TGTGCCAGCAGCCTGGGGGCACCGGCCCCATCACCCCTCCACTTT.

The gene calls are TRBV4-1 and TRBJ2-7; 7 bases map to TRBD1. The ends lost 0 bases at V and 5 bases at J; junction bases unmatched: 4. Germline V gives CDR1 MGHRA, CDR2 YSYEKL. CDR3 size: 14 residues. As DNA, the CDR3 is TGCGCCAGCAGCCAAGAAGACAGGGTCCACGAGCAGTACTTC. It codes for CASSQEDRVHEQYF.

The chain uses TRBV18 and TRBJ2-7; 8 positions match TRBD1. V dropped 3 bases and J dropped 6; count of bases not matched to a gene: 7. The germline V gene has CDR1 KGHSH and CDR2 LQKENI. The CDR3 consists of 14 residues. Written as DNA, the CDR3 is TGTGCCAGCTCACCTCGACAGGGGCTCGGCGAGCAGTACTTC. It is translated as CASSPRQGLGEQYF.

The J gene is TRBJ2-1, the V gene TRBV6-6, with D uncertain. The germline V gene encodes CDR1 MNHNY and CDR2 SVGAGI (reference sequence). The CDR3 loop spans 14 amino acids. Trimming left V 2 bases short and J 6 bases short, with 11 bases between. This CDR3 reads CASSYLEISNEQFF. In nucleotides, the CDR3 is TGTGCCAGCAGTTACCTGGAAATCTCCAATGAGCAGTTCTTC.

The CDR3 DNA reads TGTGCCACTGCTGACAGGAGCAATCAGCCCCAGCATTTT. Its translation is CATADRSNQPQHF. This chain connects TRBV24-1 to TRBJ1-5; TRBD1 might be the D (6 bases). The CDR3 is made up of 13 amino acids. Germline assignment: CDR1 KGHDR and CDR2 SFDVKD. Trimming took off 10 bases at V and 1 base at J, with 10 bases between the two ends.

The chain joins TRBV24-1 to TRBJ2-2, with D uncertain. This CDR3 comprises 14 residues. V was shortened by 1 base and J by 5 bases, with 7 bases between the two germline ends. Germline V lookup: CDR1 KGHDR, CDR2 SFDVKD. CDR3 sequence (DNA): TGTGCCACCAGTGATTTTAAGTGGACCGGGGAGCTGTTTTTT. Its protein is CATSDFKWTGELFF.

This chain connects TRBV4-2 to TRBJ2-3; the match to TRBD2 covers 9 bases. Trimming at V came to 1 base and at J to 2 bases, leaving 7 bases not matched to a gene. The CDR3 loop spans 17 amino acids. Germline V gene lookup returns CDR1 LGHNA and CDR2 YNFKEQ. Here the CDR3 DNA reads TGTGCCAGCAGCCAAGCAATAGCGGGGGTGAACACAGATACGCAGTATTTT. As protein: CASSQAIAGVNTDTQYF.

The rearrangement uses TRBV10-3 and TRBJ1-5; 8 nucleotides agree with TRBD1. Germline CDR1 reads ENHRY; CDR2 reads SYGVKD. This CDR3 contains 13 residues. V dropped 9 bases and J dropped 7; count of bases not matched to a gene: 8. This chain's CDR3 is CAMGQVDGQPQHF. The CDR3 DNA follows: TGTGCCATGGGACAGGTTGACGGACAGCCCCAGCATTTT.

This clone was counted once. The gene calls are TRBV6-5 and TRBJ2-1; D gene unclear. V lost 5 bases and J lost 0, with 8 bases in between. Germline values: CDR1 MNHEY, CDR2 SVGAGI. The length of the CDR3 is 14 residues. CDR3 coding DNA: TGTGCCAGCAGTACGGCGAGCTCCTACAATGAGCAGTTCTTC. Residues: CASSTASSYNEQFF.

The chain couples TRBV12-3 or TRBV12-4 to TRBJ1-1; 9 bases map to TRBD1. The CDR3 totals 13 residues. V lost 10 bases, J lost 4 bases, and 7 bases stayed unmatched. Written as DNA, the CDR3 is TGTGCCACCTTAAACAGGGGGCTCACTGAAGCTTTCTTT. Translating gives CATLNRGLTEAFF.

This chain uses TRBV5-1 with TRBJ1-4, with D hard to call. Germline V gene data show CDR1 as SGHRS and CDR2 as YFSETQ. V gave up 4 bases and J gave up 5 bases, with 15 bases separating them. This CDR3 spans 15 amino acids. The CDR3 DNA follows: TGCGCCAGCAGCCTTGGGATAAGCGGGAATGAAAAACTGTTTTTT. It encodes CASSLGISGNEKLFF.

The CDR3 reads CAWSSLLAGGVNEQFF. The CDR3 bases are TGTGCCTGGAGTTCCCTACTAGCGGGGGGAGTCAATGAGCAGTTCTTC. The chain has TRBV30 and TRBJ2-1, with 12 bases identical to TRBD2. In germline, CDR1 is GTSNPN, CDR2 SVGIG (reference sequence). This CDR3 contains 16 residues. J lost 6 bases, V lost 2 bases, and 8 bases had no gene match.

This clone occurred a few times. The rearrangement uses TRBV28 and TRBJ2-7; no clear D gene. CDR1 and CDR2 (germline): MDHEN, SYDVKM. V lost 1 base and J lost 3, with 7 bases in between. The CDR3 totals 13 residues. This CDR3 is CASSLSSHYEQYF. The CDR3 DNA follows: TGTGCCAGCAGTTTATCGTCACACTACGAGCAGTACTTC.

This clone has only one observation. The J gene is TRBJ1-6, the V gene TRBV7-4; TRBD1 is a possible D gene (5 bases). This CDR3 is built from 16 residues. Germline values: CDR1 SGHVT, CDR2 SQSDAQ. V lost 4 bases and J 8 bases, leaving 18 bases between the germline ends. The CDR3 nucleotides are TGTGCCAGCAGCTCAGTAAGAGGGGTCATGGATTCACCCCTCCACTTT. Its protein product is CASSSVRGVMDSPLHF. Full variable domain (rest looked up from reference TRBV7-4 and TRBJ1-6): GAGVSQSPRYKVAKRGRDVALRCDSISGHVTLYWYRQTLGQGSEVLTYSQSDAQRDKSGRPSGRFSAERPERSVSTLKIQRTEQGDSAVYLCASSSVRGVMDSPLHFGNGTRLTVT.

V and J are TRBV5-1 and TRBJ1-2; D might be TRBD1 (5 bases). V gave up 0 bases and J gave up 8 bases, with 8 bases separating them. This CDR3 contains 12 residues. The germline CDR1 and CDR2 sequences are SGHRS and YFSETQ. The CDR3 here is CASSLGGDGYTF. DNA for the CDR3: TGCGCCAGCAGCTTGGGGGGCGACGGCTACACCTTC.

The CDR3 coding sequence is TGCGCCACAAATTCCGGGTCCTCGAACACCGGGGAGCTGTTTTTT. It translates to CATNSGSSNTGELFF. The chain carries TRBV5-1 and TRBJ2-2, with unresolved D. V was trimmed by 9 bases and J by 0 bases, leaving 15 bases between them. From germline, CDR1 is SGHRS and CDR2 YFSETQ. CDR3 length equals 15 residues. Supplemented by reference TRBV5-1 and TRBJ2-2, the full variable domain reads KAGVTQTPRYLIKTRGQQVTLSCSPISGHRSVSWYQQTPGQGLQFLFEYFSETQRNKGNFPGRFSGRQFSNSRSEMNVSTLELGDSALYLCATNSGSSNTGELFFGEGSRLTVL.

Here the CDR3 reads CASSQEDSRLYGYTF. Written as DNA, the CDR3 is TGCGCCAGCAGTCAAGAGGACAGTCGTCTCTATGGCTACACCTTC. This chain joins TRBV23-1 and TRBJ1-2, with D possibly matching TRBD1 (6 bases). TRBV23-1 is filed as an ORF, its function uncertain. Trimming removed 2 bases from V and 4 bases from J, with 14 bases in between. The CDR3 length is 15 residues.

This clone was recorded a few times. V gene TRBV11-2 combines with J gene TRBJ2-1; D is tentatively TRBD1 or TRBD2 (6 bases each). The V end was cut by 2 bases, the J end by 6 bases, with 11 bases between. Germline loops: CDR1 SGHAT, CDR2 FQNNGV. CDR3 size: 14 residues. The CDR3 bases are TGTGCCAGCAGCTTAAGAGGGGGGATCAATGAGCAGTTCTTC. Amino acids: CASSLRGGINEQFF.

The chain combines TRBV18 with TRBJ1-3; D uncertain. This CDR3 has 13 amino acids. Germline CDR1 is KGHSH and CDR2 is LQKENI. V lost 4 bases and J lost 5, with 9 bases in between. The CDR3 spells CASSLGPRNTIYF. DNA for the CDR3: TGTGCCAGCTCACTTGGACCCCGAAACACCATATATTTT.